Sequencing of this T cell receptor beta chain was carried out in a study of shared clonotypes between healthy human individuals. Study at large: Three plates were used per donor for CD4 naive, three for CD4 memory, two for CD8 naive and one for CD8 memory. Overall study findings and caveats: Non-shared clonotypes displayed generation probabilities falling below those of clonotypes present in all four donors.

CD8 cells regarded as naive lacked CD45RO, were positively chosen for CCR7, and omitted terminally differentiated effector memory CD45RA+ cells. A remark on this clone: What it binds is unknown.

Germline loops: CDR1 LNHDA, CDR2 SQIVND (reference sequence). V trimming: 5 bases; J trimming: 2 bases; junction bases outside the gene matches: 4. CDR3 length equals 15 residues. In the study's own analysis: Quality scores were absent from the junction-only immunoSEQ sequences, so filtering differed. Produced via immunoSEQ multiplex PCR; TCRdb's table is partial and in-frame only. V and J calls and clone size follow that table, whereas D and trimming were derived from the DNA. The data show roughly 2.1 million clones, with about 92% seen just once and around 1.7% held by the top ten. This TCR came from a man aged 18 to 35 in good health. Some clones in this sample may be carry-over from other donors' samples. The sample taken for sequencing was naive CD8+ T cells from PBMCs. The chain couples TRBV19 to TRBJ2-1, with 9 nucleotides matching TRBD2. The DNA of the CDR3 is TGTGCCAGTAGTGACCGACTAGCGGCCTACAATGAGCAGTTCTTC. This encodes CASSDRLAAYNEQFF.